The present T cell receptor beta chain was sequenced within a study of blood T cells in healthy people across ages. PCR was performed a second time for about 7 to 11 cycles using a sample-barcoded 5' primer and a J-beta primer mix. TCRdb called the 5' RACE reads again in MiXCR, with one record for every CDR3 protein. The table shows some 1.4 million distinct CDR3 sequences, with approximately 42% occurring only once. The V and J ends lost 8 bases and 0 bases, in that order; junction bases with no gene match: 10. The CDR3 spans 17 residues. Specimen: blood. The chain combines TRBV12-3 or TRBV12-4 with TRBJ1-5; 10 nucleotides line up with TRBD1. The TCR sequence derives from a young woman in good health. CDR3 nucleotides: TGTGCCAGCGCCTCCGGGACAGGGGTCTATAGCAATCAGCCCCAGCATTTT. Residues: CASASGTGVYSNQPQHF.